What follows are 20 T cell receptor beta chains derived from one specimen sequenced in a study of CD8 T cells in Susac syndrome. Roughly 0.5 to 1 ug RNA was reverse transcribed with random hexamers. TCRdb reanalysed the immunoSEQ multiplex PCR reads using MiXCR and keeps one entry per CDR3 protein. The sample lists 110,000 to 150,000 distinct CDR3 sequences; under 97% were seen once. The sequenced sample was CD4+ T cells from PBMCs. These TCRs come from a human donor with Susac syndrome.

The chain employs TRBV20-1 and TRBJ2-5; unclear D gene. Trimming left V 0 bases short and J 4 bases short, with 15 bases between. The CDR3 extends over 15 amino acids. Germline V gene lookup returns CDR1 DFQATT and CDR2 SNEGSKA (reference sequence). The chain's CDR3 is CSARDLYSAGETQYF. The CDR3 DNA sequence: TGCAGTGCTAGAGATCTCTACTCAGCCGGAGAGACCCAGTACTTC.

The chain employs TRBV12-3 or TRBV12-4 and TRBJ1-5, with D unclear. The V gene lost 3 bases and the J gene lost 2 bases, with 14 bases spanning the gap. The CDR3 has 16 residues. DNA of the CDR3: TGTGCCAGCAGTTTTTGGAAGCAATTAGGCAATCAGCCCCAGCATTTT. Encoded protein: CASSFWKQLGNQPQHF.

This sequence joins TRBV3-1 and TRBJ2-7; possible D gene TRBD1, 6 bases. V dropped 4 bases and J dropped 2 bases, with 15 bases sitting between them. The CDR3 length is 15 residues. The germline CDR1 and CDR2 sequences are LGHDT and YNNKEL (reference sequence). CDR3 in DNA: TGTGCCAGCAGCCTTAGGGGGAGCCCCACCTACGAGCAGTACTTC. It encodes CASSLRGSPTYEQYF.

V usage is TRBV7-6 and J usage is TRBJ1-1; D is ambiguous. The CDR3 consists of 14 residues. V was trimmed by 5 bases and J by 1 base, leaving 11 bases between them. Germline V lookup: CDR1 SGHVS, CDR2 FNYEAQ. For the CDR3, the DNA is TGTGCCAGCAGCATACAATCAGGGAACACTGAAGCTTTCTTT. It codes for CASSIQSGNTEAFF.

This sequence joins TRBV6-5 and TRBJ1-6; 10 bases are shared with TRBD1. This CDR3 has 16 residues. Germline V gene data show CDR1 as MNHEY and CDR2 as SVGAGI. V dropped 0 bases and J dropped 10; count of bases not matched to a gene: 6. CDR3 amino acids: CASSYSSGTGESPLHF. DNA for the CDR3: TGTGCCAGCAGTTACTCGTCCGGGACAGGGGAATCACCCCTCCACTTT.

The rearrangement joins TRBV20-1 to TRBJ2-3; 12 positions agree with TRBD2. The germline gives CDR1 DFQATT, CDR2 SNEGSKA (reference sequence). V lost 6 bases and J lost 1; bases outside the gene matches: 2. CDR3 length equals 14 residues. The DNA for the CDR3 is TGCAGTGCAAGGACTAGCGGGGGCACAGATACGCAGTATTTT. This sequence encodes CSARTSGGTDTQYF.

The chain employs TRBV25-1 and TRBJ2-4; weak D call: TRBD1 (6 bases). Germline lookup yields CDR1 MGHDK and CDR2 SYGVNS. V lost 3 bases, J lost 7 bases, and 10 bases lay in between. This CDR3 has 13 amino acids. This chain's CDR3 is CASSDPGVNIQYF. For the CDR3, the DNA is TGTGCCAGCAGTGACCCAGGGGTGAACATTCAGTACTTC.

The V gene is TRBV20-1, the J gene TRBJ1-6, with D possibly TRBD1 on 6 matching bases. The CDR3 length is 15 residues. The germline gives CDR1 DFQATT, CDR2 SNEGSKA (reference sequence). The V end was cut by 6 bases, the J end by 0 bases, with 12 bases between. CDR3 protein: CSALDRSSYNSPLHF. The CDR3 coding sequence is TGCAGTGCCCTCGACAGGAGCTCCTATAATTCACCCCTCCACTTT.

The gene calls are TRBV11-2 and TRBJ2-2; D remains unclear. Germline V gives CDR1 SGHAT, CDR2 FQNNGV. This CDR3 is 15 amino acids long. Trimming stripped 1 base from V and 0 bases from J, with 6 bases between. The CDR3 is CASSLATSNTGELFF. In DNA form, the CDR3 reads TGTGCCAGCAGCTTAGCCACCTCGAACACCGGGGAGCTGTTTTTT.

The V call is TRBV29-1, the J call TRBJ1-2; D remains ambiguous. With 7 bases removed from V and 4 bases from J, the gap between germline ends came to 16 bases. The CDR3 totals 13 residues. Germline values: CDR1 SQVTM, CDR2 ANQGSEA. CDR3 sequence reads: CSAGDSSLYGYTF. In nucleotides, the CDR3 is TGCAGCGCCGGTGACTCATCCCTCTATGGCTACACCTTC. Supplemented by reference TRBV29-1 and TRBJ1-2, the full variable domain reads SAVISQKPSRDICQRGTSLTIQCQVDSQVTMMFWYRQQPGQSLTLIATANQGSEATYESGFVIDKFPISRPNLTFSTLTVSNMSPEDSSIYLCSAGDSSLYGYTFGSGTRLTVV.

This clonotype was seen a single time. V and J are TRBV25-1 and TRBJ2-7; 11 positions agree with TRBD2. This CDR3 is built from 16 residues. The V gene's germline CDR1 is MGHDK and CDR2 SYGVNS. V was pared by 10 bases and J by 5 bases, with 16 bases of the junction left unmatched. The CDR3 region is CATRLGLAGGQHEQYF. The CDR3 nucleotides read TGTGCCACCCGCCTTGGGCTAGCGGGGGGCCAACACGAGCAGTACTTC.

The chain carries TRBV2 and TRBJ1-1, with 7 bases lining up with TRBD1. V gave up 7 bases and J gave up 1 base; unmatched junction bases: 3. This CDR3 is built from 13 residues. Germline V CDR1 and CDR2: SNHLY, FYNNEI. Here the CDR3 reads CASNRQGNTEAFF. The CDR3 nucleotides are TGTGCCAGCAATCGACAGGGGAACACTGAAGCTTTCTTT.

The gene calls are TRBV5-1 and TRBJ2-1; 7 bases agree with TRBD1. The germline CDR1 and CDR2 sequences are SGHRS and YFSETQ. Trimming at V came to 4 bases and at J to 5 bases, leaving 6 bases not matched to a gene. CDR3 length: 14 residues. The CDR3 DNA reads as TGCGCCAGCAGCCCCCGGGACAGCGACAATGAGCAGTTCTTC. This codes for CASSPRDSDNEQFF.

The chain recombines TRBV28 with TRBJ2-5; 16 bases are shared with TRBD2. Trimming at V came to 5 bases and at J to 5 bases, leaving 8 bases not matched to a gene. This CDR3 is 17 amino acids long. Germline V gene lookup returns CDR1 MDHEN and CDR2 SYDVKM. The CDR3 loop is CASSRGLAGGPWETQYF. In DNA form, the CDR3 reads TGTGCCAGCAGTAGGGGACTAGCGGGAGGGCCGTGGGAGACCCAGTACTTC.

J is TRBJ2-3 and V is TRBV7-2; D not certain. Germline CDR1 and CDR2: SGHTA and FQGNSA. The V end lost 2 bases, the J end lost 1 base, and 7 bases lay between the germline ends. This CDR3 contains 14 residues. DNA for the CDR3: TGTGCCAGCAGCTTAAGGGATGGCACAGATACGCAGTATTTT. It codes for CASSLRDGTDTQYF.

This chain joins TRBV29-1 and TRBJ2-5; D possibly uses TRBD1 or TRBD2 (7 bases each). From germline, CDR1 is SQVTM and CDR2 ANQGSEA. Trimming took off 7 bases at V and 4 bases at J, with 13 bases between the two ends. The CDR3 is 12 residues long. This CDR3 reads CSGDYRGETQYF. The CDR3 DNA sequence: TGCAGCGGGGACTACAGGGGAGAGACCCAGTACTTC. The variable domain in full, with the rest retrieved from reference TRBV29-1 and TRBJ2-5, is SAVISQKPSRDICQRGTSLTIQCQVDSQVTMMFWYRQQPGQSLTLIATANQGSEATYESGFVIDKFPISRPNLTFSTLTVSNMSPEDSSIYLCSGDYRGETQYFGPGTRLLVL.

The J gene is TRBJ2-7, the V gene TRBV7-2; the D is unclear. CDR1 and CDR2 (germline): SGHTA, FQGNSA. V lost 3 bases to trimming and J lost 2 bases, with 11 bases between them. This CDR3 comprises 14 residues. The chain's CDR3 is CASSLPESPYEQYF. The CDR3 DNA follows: TGTGCCAGCAGCTTGCCCGAGTCCCCCTACGAGCAGTACTTC.

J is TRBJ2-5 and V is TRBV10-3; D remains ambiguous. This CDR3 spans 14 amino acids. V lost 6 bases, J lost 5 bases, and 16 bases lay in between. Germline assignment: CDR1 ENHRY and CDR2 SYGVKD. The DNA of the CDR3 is TGTGCCATCAGCTCCGATGGACCCAGGGAGACCCAGTACTTC. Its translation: CAISSDGPRETQYF.

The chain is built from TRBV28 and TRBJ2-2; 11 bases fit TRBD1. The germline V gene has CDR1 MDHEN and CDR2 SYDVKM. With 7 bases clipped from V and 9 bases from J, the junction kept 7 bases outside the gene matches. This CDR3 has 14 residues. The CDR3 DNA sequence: TGTGCCAGCACCGCGGACAGGGGGCTGAGGGAGCTGTTTTTT. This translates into CASTADRGLRELFF.

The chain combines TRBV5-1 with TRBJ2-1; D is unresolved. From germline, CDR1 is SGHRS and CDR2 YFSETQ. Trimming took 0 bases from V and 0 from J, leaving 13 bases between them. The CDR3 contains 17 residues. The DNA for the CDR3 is TGCGCCAGCAGCTTGGAGCCAGCGCGGTACTCCTACAATGAGCAGTTCTTC. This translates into CASSLEPARYSYNEQFF.